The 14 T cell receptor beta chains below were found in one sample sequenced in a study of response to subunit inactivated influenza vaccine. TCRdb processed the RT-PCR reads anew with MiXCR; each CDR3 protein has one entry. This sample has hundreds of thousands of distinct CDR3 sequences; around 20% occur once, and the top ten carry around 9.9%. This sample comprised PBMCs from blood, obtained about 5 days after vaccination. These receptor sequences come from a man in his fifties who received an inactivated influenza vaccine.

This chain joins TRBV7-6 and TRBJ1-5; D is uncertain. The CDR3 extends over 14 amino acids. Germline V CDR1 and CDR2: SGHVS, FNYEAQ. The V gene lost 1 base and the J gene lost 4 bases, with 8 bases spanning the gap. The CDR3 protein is CASSLGTQNQPQHF. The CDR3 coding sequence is TGTGCCAGCAGCTTAGGTACACAAAATCAGCCCCAGCATTTT.

In DNA, the CDR3 is TGCAGTGCGACAGGGATCGTTGGCACTGAAGCTTTCTTT. Translation gives CSATGIVGTEAFF. The genes are TRBV20-1 and TRBJ1-1; 7 bases match TRBD1. The CDR3 has 13 amino acids. The germline CDR1 and CDR2 sequences are DFQATT and SNEGSKA (reference sequence). V dropped 6 bases and J dropped 4; count of bases not matched to a gene: 8.

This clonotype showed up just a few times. The CDR3 DNA is TGTGCCAGCAGCCCCCAGGACCTCCGGTACGAGCAGTACTTC. This translates into CASSPQDLRYEQYF. V and J are TRBV9 and TRBJ2-7; D is unclear. V lost 4 bases and J 4 bases, leaving 15 bases between the germline ends. CDR1 SGDLS and CDR2 YYNGEE come from the germline V gene. This CDR3 spans 14 amino acids.

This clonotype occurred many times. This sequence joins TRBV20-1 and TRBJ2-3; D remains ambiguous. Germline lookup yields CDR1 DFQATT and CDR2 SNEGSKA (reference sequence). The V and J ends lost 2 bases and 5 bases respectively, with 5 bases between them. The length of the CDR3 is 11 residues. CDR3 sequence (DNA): TGCAGTGCTAGACGCTTAGATACGCAGTATTTT. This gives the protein CSARRLDTQYF.

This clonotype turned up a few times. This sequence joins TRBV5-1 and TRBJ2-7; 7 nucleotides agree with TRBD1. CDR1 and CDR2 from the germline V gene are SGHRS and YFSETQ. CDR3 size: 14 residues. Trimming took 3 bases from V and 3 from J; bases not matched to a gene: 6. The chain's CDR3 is CASSSTGIRYEQYF. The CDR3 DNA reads TGCGCCAGCAGCTCGACAGGGATTCGCTACGAGCAGTACTTC.

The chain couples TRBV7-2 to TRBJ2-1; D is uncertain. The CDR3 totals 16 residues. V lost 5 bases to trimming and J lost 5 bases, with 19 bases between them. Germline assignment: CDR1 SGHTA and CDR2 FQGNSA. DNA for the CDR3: TGTGCCAGCAGCCCCATCCCGGGCAGTGAGGACAATGAGCAGTTCTTC. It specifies CASSPIPGSEDNEQFF.

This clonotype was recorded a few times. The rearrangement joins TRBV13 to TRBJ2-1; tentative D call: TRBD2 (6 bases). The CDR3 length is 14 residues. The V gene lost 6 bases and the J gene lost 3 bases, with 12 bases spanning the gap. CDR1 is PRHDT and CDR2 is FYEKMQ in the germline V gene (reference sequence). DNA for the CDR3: TGTGCCAGCAGTTACAGCGGGTTCTACAATGAGCAGTTCTTC. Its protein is CASSYSGFYNEQFF.

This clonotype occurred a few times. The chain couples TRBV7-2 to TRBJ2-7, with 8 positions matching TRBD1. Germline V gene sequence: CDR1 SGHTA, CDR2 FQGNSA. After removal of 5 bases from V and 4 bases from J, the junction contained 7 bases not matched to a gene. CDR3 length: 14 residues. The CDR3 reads CASSNGQGKYEQYF. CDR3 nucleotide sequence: TGTGCCAGCAGCAACGGACAGGGCAAGTACGAGCAGTACTTC.

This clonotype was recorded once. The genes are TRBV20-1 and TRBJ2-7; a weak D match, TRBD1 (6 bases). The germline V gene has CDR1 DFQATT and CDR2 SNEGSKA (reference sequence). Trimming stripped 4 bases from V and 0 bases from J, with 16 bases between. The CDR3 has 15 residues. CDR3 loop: CSAIETQGSSYEQYF. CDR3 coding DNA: TGCAGTGCTATTGAAACTCAGGGGTCCTCCTACGAGCAGTACTTC.

CDR3 sequence reads: CASSQTPTSGIGTNEQFF. The CDR3 DNA reads as TGCGCCAGCAGCCAAACCCCTACTAGCGGGATCGGCACCAATGAGCAGTTCTTC. The chain combines TRBV4-3 with TRBJ2-1; 10 bases align to TRBD2. The CDR3 is made up of 18 amino acids. V shed 2 bases and J 6 bases; nucleotides not matched to a gene: 13. The germline V gene encodes CDR1 LGHNA and CDR2 YSLEER.

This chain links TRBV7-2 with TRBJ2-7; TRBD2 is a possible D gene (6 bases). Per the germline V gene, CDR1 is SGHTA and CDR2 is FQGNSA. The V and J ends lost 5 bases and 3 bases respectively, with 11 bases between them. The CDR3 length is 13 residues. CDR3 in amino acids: CASSPDYLYEQYF. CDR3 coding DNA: TGTGCCAGCAGCCCGGACTACCTCTACGAGCAGTACTTC.

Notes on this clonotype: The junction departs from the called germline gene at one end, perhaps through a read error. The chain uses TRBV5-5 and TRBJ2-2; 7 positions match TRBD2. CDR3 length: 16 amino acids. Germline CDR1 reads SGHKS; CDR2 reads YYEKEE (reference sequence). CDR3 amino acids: CASIMGGTLNTRELFF. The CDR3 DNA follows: TGTGCCAGCATCATGGGGGGGACCTTGAACACCAGGGAGCTGTTTTTT. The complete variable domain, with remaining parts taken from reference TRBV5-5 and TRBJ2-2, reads DAGVTQSPTHLIKTRGQQVTLRCSPISGHKSVSWYQQVLGQGPQFIFQYYEKEERGRGNFPDRFSARQFPNYSSELNVNALLLGDSALYLCASIMGGTLNTRELFFGEGSRLTVL.

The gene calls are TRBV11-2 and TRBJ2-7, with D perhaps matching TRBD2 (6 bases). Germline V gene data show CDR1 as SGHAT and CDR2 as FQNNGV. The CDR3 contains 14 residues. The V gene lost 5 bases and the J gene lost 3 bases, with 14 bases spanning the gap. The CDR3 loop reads CASSPTTSHYEQYF. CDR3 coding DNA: TGTGCCAGCAGCCCAACGACTAGTCACTACGAGCAGTACTTC.

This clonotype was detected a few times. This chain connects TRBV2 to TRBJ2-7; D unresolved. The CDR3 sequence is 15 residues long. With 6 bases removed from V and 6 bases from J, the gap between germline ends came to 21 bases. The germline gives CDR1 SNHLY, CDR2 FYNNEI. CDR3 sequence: CASRPVVDNHLEQYF. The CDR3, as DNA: TGTGCCAGCAGGCCGGTAGTGGATAACCACCTCGAGCAGTACTTC.